This T cell receptor (beta chain) was sequenced in a study of response to subunit inactivated influenza vaccine. General study findings and limits: The authors offered the suggestion that each seasonal influenza vaccination recruits few new T cells.

The CDR3 runs 16 residues. Between the trimmed V and J ends, which lost 1 base and 0 bases, there was a span of 13 bases. Germline loops: CDR1 KGHSH, CDR2 LQKENI. Points on this clonotype: Its target is not known.

TCRdb called the RT-PCR reads again in MiXCR, with one record for every CDR3 protein. The sample contains about 800,000 distinct CDR3 sequences, over 20% of which appear only once. This receptor was taken from a man in his forties or fifties who received an inactivated influenza vaccine. V gene TRBV18 combines with J gene TRBJ2-7, with D unclear. The source material was PBMCs from blood, sampled more than 4 days after vaccination. DNA for the CDR3: TGTGCCAGCTCACCACAGGCGAGCGCCGGCTCCTACGAGCAGTACTTC. It is translated as CASSPQASAGSYEQYF.